The 5 T cell receptor beta chains reported below all come from one sample, sequenced in a study of T cells after posttransplantation cyclophosphamide. Treatment was busulfan-fludarabine conditioning, a marrow graft, and cyclophosphamide on days +3 and +4. The table came from immunoSEQ multiplex PCR; TCRdb's copy has only in-frame clones and leaves some out. The repertoire includes about 18,000 clones, roughly 73% of them detected once, and under 35% sits in the top ten. This specimen was CD8+ T cells sorted from PBMCs, taken approximately 1,900 days after a stem cell transplant with posttransplant cyclophosphamide. The receptors were gathered from a female patient aged 35-55 years who received an allogeneic stem cell transplant from a related donor, was CMV-positive, and had no GVHD. The graft donor may account for some of the T cells.

The chain links TRBV4-1 to TRBJ2-2; 10 positions agree with TRBD2. The CDR3 totals 18 residues. Germline CDR1 and CDR2: MGHRA and YSYEKL. J gave up 0 bases and V 1 base, and 5 bases lay outside the gene matches. The CDR3 sequence is CASSQGELAGTNTGELFF. The CDR3, as DNA: TGCGCCAGCAGCCAAGGAGAACTAGCGGGGACGAACACCGGGGAGCTGTTTTTT.

V is TRBV29-1 and J is TRBJ1-1, with a possible D match to TRBD1 (6 bases). Germline-derived CDR1 and CDR2 are SQVTM and ANQGSEA. The CDR3 is 12 amino acids. Deletions cut 6 bases from V and 2 bases from J, with 10 bases between. CDR3 protein: CSVLTGNTEAFF. As DNA, the CDR3 is TGCAGCGTCCTGACAGGCAACACTGAAGCTTTCTTT.

The DNA for the CDR3 is TGTGCCAGCAGTAGACAGGGGCAGGTTGAAAAACTGTTTTTT. Translating it yields CASSRQGQVEKLFF. This sequence joins TRBV6-5 and TRBJ1-4; 8 bases are shared with TRBD1. CDR3 length: 14 amino acids. CDR1 and CDR2 from the germline V gene are MNHEY and SVGAGI. Trimming cost V 5 bases and J 7 bases; bases outside gene matches: 6.

This chain connects TRBV11-2 to TRBJ2-3, with a tentative D call TRBD1 (6 bases). The germline CDR1 and CDR2 sequences are SGHAT and FQNNGV. This CDR3 is built from 15 residues. Trimming removed 0 bases from V and 3 bases from J, with 10 bases in between. The CDR3 is CASSLDNRVTDTQYF. CDR3 DNA sequence: TGTGCCAGCAGCTTAGATAACAGGGTTACAGATACGCAGTATTTT.

The chain combines TRBV6-1 with TRBJ1-6, with no clear D. This CDR3 is built from 14 residues. V was shortened by 8 bases and J by 4 bases, with 12 bases between the two germline ends. Germline loops: CDR1 MNHNS, CDR2 SASEGT. The CDR3 reads CASSFDWYNSPLHF. The DNA of the CDR3 is TGTGCCAGCTCCTTTGACTGGTATAATTCACCCCTCCACTTT.